These 24 T cell receptor beta chains originate from one sample sequenced in a study of OX40 agonist ivuxolimab in advanced cancers. TCRdb's table, derived via immunoSEQ multiplex PCR, lists solely in-frame clones and lacks some. The data contain about 54,000 clones, about 89% of them singletons. Sequencing used CD4+ or CD8+ T cells sorted from blood, obtained in a trial of the OX40 agonist ivuxolimab. These receptors were collected from an adult with an advanced solid tumor such as melanoma, head and neck, liver or kidney cancer.

V gene TRBV28 combines with J gene TRBJ1-3; D gene ambiguous. This CDR3 comprises 14 residues. Germline V lookup: CDR1 MDHEN, CDR2 SYDVKM. The germline V and J ends were trimmed by 4 bases and 0 bases, with 7 bases remaining between them. CDR3 sequence (DNA): TGTGCCAGCAGTTCGGGGTTCTCTGGAAACACCATATATTTT. This sequence encodes CASSSGFSGNTIYF.

The chain has TRBV2 and TRBJ2-3; D tentatively fits TRBD1 or TRBD2 (7 bases each). The germline V and J ends were trimmed by 11 bases and 1 base, with 16 bases remaining between them. The CDR3 loop spans 14 amino acids. Germline CDR1 is SNHLY and CDR2 is FYNNEI. The DNA for the CDR3 is TGTGCCTTCCAGGGGGGGCGGGGCACAGATACGCAGTATTTT. Translation gives CAFQGGRGTDTQYF.

The CDR3 here is CATEGGTGGYEQYF. The CDR3 nucleotides are TGTGCCACCGAGGGGGGGACAGGGGGATACGAGCAGTACTTC. The V and J genes are TRBV6-1 and TRBJ2-7; TRBD1 matches 11 bases. The CDR3 has 14 amino acids. CDR1 and CDR2 from the germline V gene are MNHNS and SASEGT. V lost 10 bases and J lost 4; bases outside the gene matches: 9.

The chain is built from TRBV14 and TRBJ2-7; D not certain. V lost 1 base and J 3 bases, leaving 16 bases between the germline ends. The CDR3 is 16 amino acids. CDR1 is SGHDN and CDR2 is FVKESK in the germline V gene. The CDR3 coding sequence is TGTGCCAGCAGCCAAGCCCCTATAAATCACCACTACGAGCAGTACTTC. It encodes CASSQAPINHHYEQYF.

V is TRBV19 and J is TRBJ1-5; TRBD1 agrees at 12 bases. The V and J ends lost 3 bases and 7 bases, in that order; junction bases with no gene match: 7. The CDR3 consists of 16 residues. The germline CDR1 and CDR2 sequences are LNHDA and SQIVND (reference sequence). The CDR3 DNA follows: TGTGCCAGTAGTATTACGGGACAGGGGGCAGGGCAGCCCCAGCATTTT. It yields the protein CASSITGQGAGQPQHF.

The V call is TRBV6-6, the J call TRBJ2-7, with D possibly being TRBD2 (6 bases). V lost 0 bases, J lost 9 bases, and 21 bases lay in between. CDR3 length: 16 residues. CDR1 MNHNY and CDR2 SVGAGI come from the germline V gene (reference sequence). CDR3 amino acids: CASSYSSGGAGRMQYF. CDR3 DNA sequence: TGTGCCAGCAGTTACTCGTCCGGAGGGGCAGGTAGAATGCAGTACTTC.

The V and J genes are TRBV6-5 and TRBJ2-7; D call uncertain. V dropped 4 bases and J dropped 3 bases, with 7 bases sitting between them. Germline V gene lookup returns CDR1 MNHEY and CDR2 SVGAGI. This CDR3 region has 12 residues. CDR3: CASSSSGYEQYF. The CDR3 coding sequence is TGTGCCAGCAGTTCCTCCGGCTACGAGCAGTACTTC.

This chain uses TRBV15 with TRBJ1-4; D ambiguous. V gave up 0 bases and J gave up 8 bases, with 10 bases separating them. This CDR3 region has 14 residues. In germline, CDR1 is LNHNV, CDR2 YYDKDF (reference sequence). CDR3 protein: CATSRDLLAEKLFF. The CDR3 nucleotides read TGTGCCACCAGCAGAGATTTATTAGCCGAAAAACTGTTTTTT.

This clone was seen once. This chain connects TRBV5-1 to TRBJ1-1; the D gene is possibly TRBD1 (5 bases). The V end was cut by 4 bases, the J end by 7 bases, with 17 bases between. Per the germline V gene, CDR1 is SGHRS and CDR2 is YFSETQ. This CDR3 contains 14 residues. DNA of the CDR3: TGCGCCAGCAGCCCCGAATTTGGGACGCTTGAAGCTTTCTTT. The encoded protein is CASSPEFGTLEAFF.

This clone was seen only a few times. The CDR3 sequence is CASSSMVGNTEAFF. The CDR3 DNA sequence: TGCGCCAGCAGCTCAATGGTAGGGAACACTGAAGCTTTCTTT. The gene calls are TRBV4-1 and TRBJ1-1, with unresolved D. The V end lost 5 bases, the J end lost 1 base, and 11 bases lay between the germline ends. This CDR3 is built from 14 residues. Looked up from germline, CDR1 is MGHRA and CDR2 is YSYEKL.

In regard to this clone: The junction departs from germline at one end; a sequencing error may be responsible. Within the sample, other DNA sequences also encode this same CDR3. The V and J genes are TRBV27 and TRBJ1-2; D remains unclear. Germline lookup yields CDR1 MNHEY and CDR2 SMNVEV (reference sequence). The CDR3 runs to 14 residues. CDR3 protein: CASSFHPGRDGYTF. The CDR3 DNA sequence: TGTGCTAGCAGTTTCCACCCGGGGAGGGATGGCTACACCTTC.

The chain has TRBV10-3 and TRBJ1-4; D ambiguous. Germline CDR1 and CDR2: ENHRY and SYGVKD. Deletions cut 2 bases from V and 4 bases from J, with 11 bases between. This CDR3 region has 15 residues. The CDR3 here is CAISEHRENNEKLFF. CDR3 in DNA: TGTGCCATCAGTGAGCACCGGGAAAATAATGAAAAACTGTTTTTT.

V is TRBV5-1 and J is TRBJ1-3; possible D gene TRBD1, 6 bases. Trimming left V 5 bases short and J 4 bases short, with 10 bases between. The germline gives CDR1 SGHRS, CDR2 YFSETQ. The CDR3 contains 13 residues. The CDR3 bases are TGCGCCAGCAGGAGCGGGACAGGAAACACCATATATTTT. Translated, it gives CASRSGTGNTIYF.

The chain uses TRBV5-1 and TRBJ1-1; 8 nucleotides line up with TRBD1. Unmatched junction bases numbered 5, after V lost 4 bases and J lost 0 bases. The CDR3 is 15 residues long. Germline V lookup: CDR1 SGHRS, CDR2 YFSETQ. The CDR3 loop is CASSRGTGLNTEAFF. CDR3 nucleotide sequence: TGCGCCAGCAGCAGGGGGACAGGACTGAACACTGAAGCTTTCTTT.

The V gene is TRBV6-6, the J gene TRBJ1-2; 8 positions agree with TRBD1. Germline CDR1 is MNHNY and CDR2 is SVGAGI (reference sequence). Trimming removed 6 bases from V and 2 bases from J; junction bases left unmatched: 8. The CDR3 is 15 residues long. In DNA form, the CDR3 reads TGTGCCAGCAGACTGCCAGGGGGCCGGAACTATGGCTACACCTTC. Translating it yields CASRLPGGRNYGYTF.

Worth noting for this clone: The identical CDR3 is also encoded by other nucleotide sequences in the sample. The rearrangement joins TRBV6-5 to TRBJ2-7; no definite D call. CDR1 and CDR2 (germline): MNHEY, SVGAGI. This CDR3 is built from 9 residues. Trimming removed 8 bases from V and 4 bases from J, with 3 bases in between. The CDR3 loop reads CASSYEQYF. The DNA of the CDR3 is TGTGCCAGCTCTTACGAGCAGTACTTC.

The V gene is TRBV18, the J gene TRBJ1-3; no clear D gene. This CDR3 has 14 residues. The V end was cut by 6 bases, the J end by 0 bases, with 9 bases between. The germline V gene has CDR1 KGHSH and CDR2 LQKENI. CDR3 DNA sequence: TGTGCCAGCTCGGCGGACCTCTCTGGAAACACCATATATTTT. Its protein product is CASSADLSGNTIYF.

The chain recombines TRBV9 with TRBJ2-3; possible D gene TRBD1, 5 bases. Germline CDR1 SGDLS, CDR2 YYNGEE. CDR3 length: 15 residues. With 4 bases removed from V and 3 bases from J, the gap between germline ends came to 15 bases. This CDR3 reads CASSPWQGGTDTQYF. The DNA of the CDR3 is TGTGCCAGCAGCCCCTGGCAGGGTGGGACAGATACGCAGTATTTT.

This clone was recorded only once. The rearrangement uses TRBV7-2 and TRBJ2-7, with a tentative D call TRBD1 (5 bases). Trimming took off 5 bases at V and 2 bases at J, with 10 bases between the two ends. Germline CDR1 SGHTA, CDR2 FQGNSA. The CDR3 has 13 amino acids. DNA for the CDR3: TGTGCCAGCAGCCTACAGGTAACCTACGAGCAGTACTTC. Encoded protein: CASSLQVTYEQYF.

The chain uses TRBV14 and TRBJ2-3; tentative D call: TRBD2 (6 bases). The germline V and J ends were trimmed by 1 base and 6 bases, with 23 bases remaining between them. The CDR3 contains 18 residues. Germline values: CDR1 SGHDN, CDR2 FVKESK. CDR3 region: CASSQARRRGRVLDTQYF. CDR3 in DNA: TGTGCCAGCAGCCAAGCGAGGCGGCGGGGCAGGGTGTTGGATACGCAGTATTTT. Full variable domain (missing parts from reference TRBV14 and TRBJ2-3): EAGVTQFPSHSVIEKGQTVTLRCDPISGHDNLYWYRRVMGKEIKFLLHFVKESKQDESGMPNNRFLAERTGGTYSTLKVQPAELEDSGVYFCASSQARRRGRVLDTQYFGPGTRLTVL.

The CDR3 coding sequence is TGTGCCAGCTCACCACCGGGACAAAATGAGCAGTTCTTC. It is translated as CASSPPGQNEQFF. The V call is TRBV18, the J call TRBJ2-1, with D perhaps matching TRBD1 (6 bases). This CDR3 comprises 13 residues. In germline, CDR1 is KGHSH, CDR2 LQKENI. Trimming removed 0 bases at V and 7 bases at J, with 7 bases between.

The chain is built from TRBV2 and TRBJ1-4; D not certain. The CDR3 extends over 12 amino acids. Trimming took off 6 bases at V and 9 bases at J, with 11 bases between the two ends. Looked up from germline, CDR1 is SNHLY and CDR2 is FYNNEI. CDR3 sequence: CASSLRAQKLFF. CDR3 coding DNA: TGTGCCAGCAGCCTGCGGGCGCAAAAACTGTTTTTT.

The genes are TRBV28 and TRBJ2-1; TRBD2 agrees at 14 bases. Germline CDR1 is MDHEN and CDR2 is SYDVKM. This CDR3 is built from 21 residues. Germline trimming cut 5 bases from V and 0 bases from J; bases unmatched to any gene: 15. The CDR3 bases are TGTGCCAGCAGTCTTTGGGGGACTAGCGGGAGTCGAGGACCCTCCTACAATGAGCAGTTCTTC. Translating gives CASSLWGTSGSRGPSYNEQFF. Full variable domain (rest looked up from reference TRBV28 and TRBJ2-1): DVKVTQSSRYLVKRTGEKVFLECVQDMDHENMFWYRQDPGLGLRLIYFSYDVKMKEKGDIPEGYSVSREKKERFSLILESASTNQTSMYLCASSLWGTSGSRGPSYNEQFFGPGTRLTVL.

V and J are TRBV5-1 and TRBJ1-5, with D unresolved. The ends were cut back, 0 bases at V and 1 base at J, with 8 bases in the middle. The length of the CDR3 is 15 residues. The germline gives CDR1 SGHRS, CDR2 YFSETQ. The CDR3 is CASSLAGQSNQPQHF. In DNA form, the CDR3 reads TGCGCCAGCAGCTTGGCCGGGCAGAGCAATCAGCCCCAGCATTTT.